The rows below give T cell receptor beta chains drawn from one sample of a study of neoadjuvant anti-PD-1 for oral cavity cancer. Sequencing was performed with immunoSEQ multiplex PCR; in TCRdb, only in-frame clones are kept and a portion is missing. The sample includes some 71,000 clones, over 70% seen only once; the top ten take approximately 3%. The starting material was PBMCs, obtained before nivolumab (anti-PD-1) treatment. These receptors originate from a person between 40 and 79 years old with oral cavity squamous cell carcinoma. The CDR3 runs from the conserved cysteine through the conserved F or W. The order of the fields is CDR3 protein, J gene, V gene.

cdr3_aa: CATGPGVGGQETQYF
j_call: TRBJ2-5
v_call: TRBV6-1

cdr3_aa: CSAGSGDEQFF
j_call: TRBJ2-1
v_call: TRBV29-1

cdr3_aa: CASSYIGRNQPQHF
j_call: TRBJ1-5
v_call: TRBV27

cdr3_aa: CASSFIWAGTEETQYF
j_call: TRBJ2-5
v_call: TRBV28

cdr3_aa: CASSPAGTGMGGYTF
j_call: TRBJ1-2
v_call: TRBV7-9

cdr3_aa: CASSFKGQGDYEQYF
j_call: TRBJ2-7
v_call: TRBV19

cdr3_aa: CASSDRVNYEQYF
j_call: TRBJ2-7
v_call: TRBV27

cdr3_aa: CASSVGQGAGGYTF
j_call: TRBJ1-2
v_call: TRBV19

cdr3_aa: CASSYGLWGYGYTF
j_call: TRBJ1-2
v_call: TRBV6-5

cdr3_aa: CASLEAGSFQPQHF
j_call: TRBJ1-5
v_call: TRBV28

cdr3_aa: CASSLSGGVYGNTIYF
j_call: TRBJ1-3
v_call: TRBV5-1

cdr3_aa: CASSYSRQWATEQYF
j_call: TRBJ2-7
v_call: TRBV6-6

cdr3_aa: CASSLEGGRGYTF
j_call: TRBJ1-2
v_call: TRBV28

cdr3_aa: CASSQTVGSYEQYF
j_call: TRBJ2-7
v_call: TRBV7-6

cdr3_aa: CASSLAGARKLFF
j_call: TRBJ1-4
v_call: TRBV5-4

cdr3_aa: CASSLPPGRSTEAFF
j_call: TRBJ1-1
v_call: TRBV7-2

cdr3_aa: CASSDSGSSSGANVLTF
j_call: TRBJ2-6
v_call: TRBV10-1

cdr3_aa: CASSPEGRGLGSNQPQHF
j_call: TRBJ1-5
v_call: TRBV19

cdr3_aa: CASSLESGRGEKLFF
j_call: TRBJ1-4
v_call: TRBV5-4

cdr3_aa: CASRERANQPQHF
j_call: TRBJ1-5
v_call: TRBV10-2

cdr3_aa: CASFQQGGETQYF
j_call: TRBJ2-5
v_call: TRBV5-6

cdr3_aa: CASSQLEQYF
j_call: TRBJ2-7
v_call: TRBV28

cdr3_aa: CASSFIPQGEEQYF
j_call: TRBJ2-7
v_call: TRBV11-2

cdr3_aa: CASSLDRGQNEKLFF
j_call: TRBJ1-4
v_call: TRBV14

cdr3_aa: CASRPVGVETQYF
j_call: TRBJ2-5
v_call: TRBV5-6

cdr3_aa: CSVVLTGELFF
j_call: TRBJ2-2
v_call: TRBV29-1

cdr3_aa: CASSLGSDVTGELFF
j_call: TRBJ2-2
v_call: TRBV7-2

cdr3_aa: CASKKGMNTEAFF
j_call: TRBJ1-1
v_call: TRBV6-1

cdr3_aa: CASSLFVALGANVLTF
j_call: TRBJ2-6
v_call: TRBV5-4

cdr3_aa: CASSHRTSGRGRDGEQFF
j_call: TRBJ2-1
v_call: TRBV4-1

cdr3_aa: CASSLLEGADTGELFF
j_call: TRBJ2-2
v_call: TRBV5-8

cdr3_aa: CSVEKGGNTEAFF
j_call: TRBJ1-1
v_call: TRBV29-1

cdr3_aa: CASGLRLNQPQHF
j_call: TRBJ1-5
v_call: TRBV12-5

cdr3_aa: CASSPRQGANTGELFF
j_call: TRBJ2-2
v_call: TRBV7-2

cdr3_aa: CASSQDRVRDSKVDEQFF
j_call: TRBJ2-1
v_call: TRBV4-1

cdr3_aa: CASSQETSGSGNEQYF
j_call: TRBJ2-7
v_call: TRBV4-1

cdr3_aa: CASSTYGGLNEQFF
j_call: TRBJ2-1
v_call: TRBV7-3

cdr3_aa: CAWSRTRSGNTIYF
j_call: TRBJ1-3
v_call: TRBV30

cdr3_aa: CAWSVGVYTEAFF
j_call: TRBJ1-1
v_call: TRBV30

cdr3_aa: CASSATGDNQPQHF
j_call: TRBJ1-5
v_call: TRBV9

cdr3_aa: CASSPDRIYGYTF
j_call: TRBJ1-2
v_call: TRBV19